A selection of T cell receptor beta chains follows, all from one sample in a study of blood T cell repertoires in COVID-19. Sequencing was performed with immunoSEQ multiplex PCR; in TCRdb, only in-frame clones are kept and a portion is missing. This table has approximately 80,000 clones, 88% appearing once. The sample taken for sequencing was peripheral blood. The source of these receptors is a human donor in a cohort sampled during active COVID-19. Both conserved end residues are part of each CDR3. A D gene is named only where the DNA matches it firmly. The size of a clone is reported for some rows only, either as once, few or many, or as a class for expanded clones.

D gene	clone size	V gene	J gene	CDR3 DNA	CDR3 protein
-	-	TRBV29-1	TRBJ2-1	TGCAGCGTGGAGGGCGGTGAATACAATGAGCAGTTCTTC	CSVEGGEYNEQFF
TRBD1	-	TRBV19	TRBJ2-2	TGTGCCAGTAGTAATCCGACAGGGGGATCCGGGGAGCTGTTTTTT	CASSNPTGGSGELFF
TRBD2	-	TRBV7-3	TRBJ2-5	TGTGCCAGCAGCTTAACTAGCGGGGGGAGTAGGGAGACCCAGTACTTC	CASSLTSGGSRETQYF
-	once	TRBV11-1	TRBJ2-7	TGTGCCAGCAGTGACGCGGGGCTCTACGAGCAGTACTTC	CASSDAGLYEQYF
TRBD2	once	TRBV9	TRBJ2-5	TGTGCCAGCAGCGTATCAGCGGGGACCCAAGAGACCCAGTACTTC	CASSVSAGTQETQYF
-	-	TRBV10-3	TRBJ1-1	TGTGCCATAGTGAGAAGTCTGAACACTGAAGCTTTCTTT	CAIVRSLNTEAFF
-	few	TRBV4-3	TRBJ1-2	TGCGCCAGCAGCCAAGATCCCATCGCAGGGGTCTATGGCTACACCTTC	CASSQDPIAGVYGYTF
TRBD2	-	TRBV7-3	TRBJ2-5	TGTGCCAGCAGCTCCGGACTAGCGGGAGTGGGGGAGACCCAGTACTTC	CASSSGLAGVGETQYF
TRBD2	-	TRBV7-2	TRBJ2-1	TGTGCCAGCAGCTCGGAGTGGGGCGGGGGGACGAATGAGCAGTTCTTC	CASSSEWGGGTNEQFF
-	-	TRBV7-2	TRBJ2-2	TGTGCCAGCAGTCTTGTGTCCGGGGAGCTGTTTTTT	CASSLVSGELFF
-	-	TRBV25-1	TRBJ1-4	TGTGCCAGCAGATTATTTGATGAAAAACTGTTTTTT	CASRLFDEKLFF
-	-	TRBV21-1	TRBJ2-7	TGTGCCAGCAGCAAAGACCGGGACAGGGTCAACGAGCAGTACTTC	CASSKDRDRVNEQYF
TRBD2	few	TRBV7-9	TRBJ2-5	TGTGCCAGCACCGGTAGCGGGCAAGAGACCCAGTACTTC	CASTGSGQETQYF
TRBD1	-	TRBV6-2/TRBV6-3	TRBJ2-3	TGTGCCAGCAGTACCCGGACAGGGAACACAGATACGCAGTATTTT	CASSTRTGNTDTQYF
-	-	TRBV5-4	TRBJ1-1	TGTGCCAGCAGCTTGGAGGGGGTGCACACTGAAGCTTTCTTT	CASSLEGVHTEAFF
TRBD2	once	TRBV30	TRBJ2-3	TGTGCCTGGAGCCCAGGACTAGCGGGGCCAGATACGCAGTATTTT	CAWSPGLAGPDTQYF
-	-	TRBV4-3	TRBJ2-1	TGCGCCAGCAGCCCGGAGGTAAACAATGAGCAGTTCTTC	CASSPEVNNEQFF
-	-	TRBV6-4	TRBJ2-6	TGTGCCAGCAGTTCCCGGACAGTTGGGGCCAACGTCCTGACTTTC	CASSSRTVGANVLTF
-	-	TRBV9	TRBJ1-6	TGTGCCAGCAGCGTAACGGCAGGGGATAATTCACCCCTCCACTTT	CASSVTAGDNSPLHF